This entry is about one T cell receptor (beta chain). Its antigen is unknown. This record comes from a study of CD8+CD57+ T cells in acquired aplastic anemia. Selection for sequencing was limited to patients who had shown CD8+CD57+ cell expansion by flow cytometry. Receipt of therapy had not occurred in any patient by the time of blood sampling. There are 13 residues in the CDR3. Trimming cost V 0 bases and J 9 bases, with 9 bases left between them. Germline CDR1 MNHEY, CDR2 SVGEGT. The use of genomic DNA as template underpinned the TCR beta VDJ and CDR3 profiling. TCRdb ran MiXCR on the reads and lists one entry per CDR3 protein. The sample has some 170,000 distinct CDR3 sequences, around half seen once. Regarding the study as a whole: Common to patients and controls were around 30 CD8+ CDR3 sequences.

The chain uses TRBV6-2 or TRBV6-3 and TRBJ1-5; D gene ambiguous. The source material was sorted CD4+, CD8+, or CD8+CD57+ T cells (not recorded which) from PBMCs. The TCR sequence derives from a human donor with aplastic anemia. The CDR3, as DNA: TGTGCCAGCAGTTACTCCAACCTTCGGCCCCAGCATTTT. Its protein product is CASSYSNLRPQHF.